The 13 T cell receptor beta chains presented below share a single source sample, sequenced in a study of OX40 agonist ivuxolimab in advanced cancers. Profiled with immunoSEQ multiplex PCR; TCRdb holds only in-frame clones, not every one. Here the sample spans about 79,000 clones, approximately 80% being singletons. The material sequenced was CD4+ or CD8+ T cells sorted from blood, taken in a trial of the OX40 agonist ivuxolimab. Receptors originate from an adult with an advanced solid tumor such as melanoma, head and neck, liver or kidney cancer.

The chain recombines TRBV5-4 with TRBJ2-7; D possibly corresponds to TRBD2 (6 bases). This CDR3 is 15 amino acids long. Germline CDR1 SGHNT, CDR2 YYREEE (reference sequence). The V and J ends lost 9 bases and 3 bases respectively, with 22 bases between them. The CDR3 sequence is CATFNGGAGNYEQYF. DNA of the CDR3: TGTGCCACCTTCAACGGAGGGGCGGGGAACTACGAGCAGTACTTC.

The V gene is TRBV25-1, the J gene TRBJ2-7; 8 bases map to TRBD1. The CDR3 totals 14 residues. CDR1 is MGHDK and CDR2 is SYGVNS in the germline V gene. V trimming: 2 bases; J trimming: 3 bases; junction bases outside the gene matches: 3. CDR3 in amino acids: CASSEPGGLYEQYF. The CDR3 bases are TGTGCCAGCAGTGAACCAGGGGGCCTCTACGAGCAGTACTTC.

The chain joins TRBV28 to TRBJ2-7, with 12 bases that match TRBD1. The CDR3 contains 13 residues. CDR1 and CDR2 from the germline V gene are MDHEN and SYDVKM. The ends lost 11 bases at V and 7 bases at J; junction bases unmatched: 9. The CDR3 loop is CAGGGQGAYEQYF. The CDR3 nucleotides read TGTGCCGGGGGGGGACAGGGGGCTTATGAGCAGTACTTC. Supplemented by reference TRBV28 and TRBJ2-7, the full variable domain reads DVKVTQSSRYLVKRTGEKVFLECVQDMDHENMFWYRQDPGLGLRLIYFSYDVKMKEKGDIPEGYSVSREKKERFSLILESASTNQTSMYLCAGGGQGAYEQYFGPGTRLTVT.

This rearrangement joins TRBV5-1 to TRBJ1-4; D might be TRBD1 (5 bases). Germline CDR1 reads SGHRS; CDR2 reads YFSETQ. The CDR3 contains 15 residues. Trimming shortened V by 0 bases and J by 7 bases, and 13 bases separated the two germline ends. The CDR3 nucleotides read TGCGCCAGCAGCTTGGCCGGGTCGGGGGGTGAAAAACTGTTTTTT. Its protein product is CASSLAGSGGEKLFF.

J is TRBJ1-1 and V is TRBV2, with D perhaps TRBD1 (5 bases). Trimming left V 8 bases short and J 4 bases short, with 17 bases between. Germline V gene sequence: CDR1 SNHLY, CDR2 FYNNEI. The CDR3 runs 14 residues. The CDR3 loop reads CASVKEWGGTEAFF. The DNA for the CDR3 is TGTGCCAGCGTAAAGGAATGGGGCGGCACTGAAGCTTTCTTT.

This rearrangement joins TRBV27 to TRBJ2-7, with TRBD2 matching 12 bases. The junction had 10 bases not matched to a gene; V was cut back by 1 base and J by 3 bases. This CDR3 has 18 residues. Germline loops: CDR1 MNHEY, CDR2 SMNVEV (reference sequence). CDR3 nucleotide sequence: TGTGCCAGCAGTTTATTGTCTAGCGGGGGGGCCGACGTCTACGAGCAGTACTTC. Amino acid sequence: CASSLLSSGGADVYEQYF.

The chain is built from TRBV4-1 and TRBJ2-2; no clear D gene. The V end was cut by 1 base, the J end by 6 bases, with 15 bases between. This CDR3 contains 16 residues. CDR1 and CDR2 (germline): MGHRA, YSYEKL. The CDR3 reads CASSQVDMGFSGELFF. CDR3 DNA sequence: TGCGCCAGCAGCCAAGTTGATATGGGGTTTTCCGGGGAGCTGTTTTTT.

The chain is built from TRBV6-1 and TRBJ2-7; tentatively, D is TRBD2 (6 bases). V dropped 6 bases and J dropped 7 bases, with 19 bases sitting between them. This CDR3 has 14 residues. Germline CDR1 and CDR2: MNHNS and SASEGT. The DNA for the CDR3 is TGTGCCAGCAGACTTAACGGAGGGATTGGAGAGCAGTACTTC. Protein: CASRLNGGIGEQYF.

The rearrangement uses TRBV5-4 and TRBJ1-2; 7 nucleotides align to TRBD1. CDR1 is SGHNT, CDR2 YYREEE, per germline (reference sequence). V lost 2 bases and J lost 2; bases outside the gene matches: 6. The CDR3 sequence is 15 residues long. The CDR3 DNA reads TGTGCCAGCAGCTTCCCGGGACAGCTGAACTATGGCTACACCTTC. Protein: CASSFPGQLNYGYTF. Supplemented by reference TRBV5-4 and TRBJ1-2, the full variable domain reads ETGVTQSPTHLIKTRGQQVTLRCSSQSGHNTVSWYQQALGQGPQFIFQYYREEENGRGNFPPRFSGLQFPNYSSELNVNALELDDSALYLCASSFPGQLNYGYTFGSGTRLTVV.

The rearrangement links TRBV6-5 to TRBJ2-7; TRBD2 agrees at 13 bases. CDR1 and CDR2 (germline): MNHEY, SVGAGI. With 2 bases clipped from V and 3 bases from J, the junction kept 4 bases outside the gene matches. CDR3 length: 16 amino acids. The CDR3 sequence is CASSYGGTSGVYEQYF. The CDR3 DNA is TGTGCCAGCAGTTACGGTGGGACTAGCGGGGTCTACGAGCAGTACTTC.

This chain uses TRBV4-3 with TRBJ1-4, with TRBD1 as a possible D gene (5 bases). This CDR3 spans 15 amino acids. Trimming removed 5 bases at V and 8 bases at J, with 18 bases between. Germline CDR1 and CDR2: LGHNA and YSLEER. The CDR3 loop is CASSIGHSVAEKLFF. The CDR3 DNA reads TGCGCCAGCAGCATAGGACATTCGGTGGCCGAAAAACTGTTTTTT.

The chain is built from TRBV29-1 and TRBJ2-7; D might be TRBD1 (6 bases). Germline V gene sequence: CDR1 SQVTM, CDR2 ANQGSEA. The CDR3 extends over 14 amino acids. Trimming left V 5 bases short and J 6 bases short, with 20 bases between. CDR3 DNA: TGCAGCGTTCGAGGCCAGGCAGGGGCCTCCGAGCAGTACTTC. Translating gives CSVRGQAGASEQYF.

The CDR3 loop reads CASSSSGQTTNYGYTF. CDR3 nucleotide sequence: TGTGCCAGCAGTTCCTCCGGACAGACAACTAACTATGGCTACACCTTC. This rearrangement joins TRBV28 to TRBJ1-2; maybe TRBD1 (6 bases). Per germline, CDR1 MDHEN and CDR2 SYDVKM. V shed 4 bases and J shed 0 bases, with 15 bases lying between them. This CDR3 contains 16 residues.